This record concerns one T cell receptor beta chain sequence. Antigen specificity is unknown. The data originate from a study of cytomegalovirus exposure and HLA in healthy donors. Study-wide background: The approximately 120 validation repertoires were produced on the same platform as the 670 or so repertoires of the first cohort. This was reported in a later analysis.

Germline CDR1 SGHTA, CDR2 FQGNSA. The junction had 5 bases not matched to a gene; V was cut back by 5 bases and J by 6 bases. The CDR3 is 14 amino acids. The repertoire was sequenced with immunoSEQ multiplex PCR; TCRdb's copy has only in-frame clones and lacks some. The data show some 150,000 clones, 85% to 90% seen once. Study findings and constraints: Most sequenced TCRs were rare (though some public TCRs occurred in many donors). The tendency of first-cohort TCR clusters to co-occur in the approximately 110 validation repertoires was the finding of a later analysis. Reported performance of the classifier showed diagnosis of cytomegalovirus status with high specificity and sensitivity.

The material sequenced was PBMCs. The receptor's source is a woman between 18 and 30 years old in good health and CMV-seropositive. This chain uses TRBV7-2 with TRBJ1-5; 9 nucleotides agree with TRBD1. Here the CDR3 reads CASSHGQGSQPQHF. In nucleotides, the CDR3 is TGTGCCAGCAGCCACGGACAGGGGAGTCAGCCCCAGCATTTT.